This T cell receptor (beta chain) stems from a study of blood T cell repertoires in COVID-19. Method: immunoSEQ multiplex PCR; TCRdb's copy keeps in-frame clones and lacks some. The sample has more than 85,000 clones, 75% to 80% seen once. The CDR3 is 13 amino acids. CDR1 is SGHAT, CDR2 FQNNGV, per germline. The junction had 5 bases not matched to a gene; V was cut back by 4 bases and J by 11 bases. The receptor's source is a woman at least 80 years old with active or convalescent COVID-19. The V call is TRBV11-2, the J call TRBJ1-1, with TRBD1 matching 12 bases. What was sequenced was peripheral blood. The CDR3 here is CASSSGQGAEAFF. The CDR3 region has the DNA TGTGCCAGCAGCTCGGGACAGGGGGCAGAGGCTTTCTTT.